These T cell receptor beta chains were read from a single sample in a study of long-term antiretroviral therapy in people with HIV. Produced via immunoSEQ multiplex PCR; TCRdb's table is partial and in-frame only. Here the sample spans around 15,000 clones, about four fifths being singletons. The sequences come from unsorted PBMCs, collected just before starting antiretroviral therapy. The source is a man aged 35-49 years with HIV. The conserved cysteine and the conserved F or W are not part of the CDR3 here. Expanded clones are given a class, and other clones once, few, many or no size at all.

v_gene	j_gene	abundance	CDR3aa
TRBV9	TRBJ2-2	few	ASSVDDAGELF
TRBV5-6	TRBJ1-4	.	ASSLIATNEKLF
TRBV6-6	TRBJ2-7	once	ASSPRSDSAYEQY
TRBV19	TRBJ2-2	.	ASSIERTGNPAGELF
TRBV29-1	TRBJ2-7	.	SVVFLDKEEYEQY
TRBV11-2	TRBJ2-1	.	ASSLGGGGWDEQF
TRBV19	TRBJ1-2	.	ASSIDRTYGYT
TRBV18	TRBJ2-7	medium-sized	ASSPQFDPRFGGIYEQY
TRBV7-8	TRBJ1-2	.	ASSLNSDSFYGYT
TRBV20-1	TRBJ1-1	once	SALRRTEAF
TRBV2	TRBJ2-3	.	ASSEDRGRTTDTQY
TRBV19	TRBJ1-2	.	ASKLQDPTYGYT
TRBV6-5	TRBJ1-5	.	ASSRGGYRNQPQH
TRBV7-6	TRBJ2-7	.	ASSLGEAYEQY
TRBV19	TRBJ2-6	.	ASSMGANVLT
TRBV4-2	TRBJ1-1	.	ASSQDGNKNTEAF
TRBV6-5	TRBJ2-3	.	ASSYGRPFTDTQY
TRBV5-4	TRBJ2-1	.	ASSPGQDSNEQF
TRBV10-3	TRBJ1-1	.	AISESTTGTSAF
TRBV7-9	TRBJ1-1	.	ASSLEAGGSTDTEAF
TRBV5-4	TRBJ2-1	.	ASSFGVSSYNEQF
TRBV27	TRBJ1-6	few	ASSLSSGQGGRSPLH
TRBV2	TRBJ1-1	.	ASSWTDAF
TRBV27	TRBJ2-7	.	ASSNQGTYEQY
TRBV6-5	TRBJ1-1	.	ASSYGTEAF
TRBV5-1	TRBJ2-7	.	ASSWTTGREQY
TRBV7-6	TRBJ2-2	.	ASSLRGGATGELF
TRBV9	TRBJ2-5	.	ASSVASGEPGETQY
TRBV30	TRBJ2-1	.	AWSEAIYNEQF
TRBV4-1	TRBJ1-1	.	ASSLGQGLMNTEAF
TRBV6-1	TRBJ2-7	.	ASSEAHYEQY
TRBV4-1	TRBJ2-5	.	ASSQEISGRVETQY
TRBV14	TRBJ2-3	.	ASSQQLASTDTQY
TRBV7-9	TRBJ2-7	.	ASSRSGQAAEQY
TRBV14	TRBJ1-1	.	ASSQGARNSAAF
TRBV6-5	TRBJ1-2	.	ASSPNGPNYGYT
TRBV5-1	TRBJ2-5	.	ASSPWTALETQY
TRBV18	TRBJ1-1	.	ASSPGGGLQNTEAF
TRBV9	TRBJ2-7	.	ASSVGSSGGSYEQY
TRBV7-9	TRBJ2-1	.	ASSLVLAGVGEQF
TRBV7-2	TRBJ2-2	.	ASSLEVGLPGELF
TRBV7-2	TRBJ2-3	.	ASSLAPGSTDTQY
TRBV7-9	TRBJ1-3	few	ASSLQGRSGNTIY
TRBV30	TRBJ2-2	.	AWSGVLAGELF
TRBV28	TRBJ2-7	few	ASSFRGTEQY
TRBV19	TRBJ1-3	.	ASSPIGTNGLSSGNTIY
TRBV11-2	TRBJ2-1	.	ASTWGGDEQF
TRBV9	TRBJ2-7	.	ASSPRTSGTYEQY
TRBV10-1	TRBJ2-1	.	ASSGGTPYNEQF
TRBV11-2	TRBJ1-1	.	ASSRAGNTEAF
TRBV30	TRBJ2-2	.	AWKAGALTGELF
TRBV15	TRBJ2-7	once	ATSKGSAYEQY